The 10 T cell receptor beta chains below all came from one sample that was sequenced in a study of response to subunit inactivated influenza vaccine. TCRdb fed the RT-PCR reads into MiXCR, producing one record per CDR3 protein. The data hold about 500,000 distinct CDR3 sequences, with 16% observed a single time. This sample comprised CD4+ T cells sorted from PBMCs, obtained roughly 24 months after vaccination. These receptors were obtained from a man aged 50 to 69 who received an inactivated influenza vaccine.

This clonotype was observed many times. The CDR3 bases are TGCGCCAGCAGCTCTCCCCAGACAGAGACCTACGAGCAGTACTTC. It codes for CASSSPQTETYEQYF. The chain has TRBV5-1 and TRBJ2-7; D is perhaps TRBD1 (5 bases). CDR1 and CDR2 (germline): SGHRS, YFSETQ. The V end lost 3 bases, the J end lost 2 bases, and 15 bases lay between the germline ends. The CDR3 contains 15 residues.

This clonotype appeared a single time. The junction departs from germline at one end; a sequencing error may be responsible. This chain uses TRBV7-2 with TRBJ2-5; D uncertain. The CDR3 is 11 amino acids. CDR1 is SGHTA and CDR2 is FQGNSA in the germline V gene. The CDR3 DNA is TGTGCCGGCAGCTTATTAGAGACCCAGTACTTC. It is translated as CAGSLLETQYF. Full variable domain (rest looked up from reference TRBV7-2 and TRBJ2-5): GAGVSQSPSNKVTEKGKDVELRCDPISGHTALYWYRQSLGQGLEFLIYFQGNSAPDKSGLPSDRFSAERTGGSVSTLTIQRTQQEDSAVYLCAGSLLETQYFGPGTRLLVL.

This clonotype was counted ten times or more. CDR3: CASRADRDRRVGNTIYF. The DNA for the CDR3 is TGTGCCAGCAGAGCAGACCGGGACAGGAGAGTTGGAAACACCATATATTTT. V is TRBV6-1 and J is TRBJ1-3, with 8 nucleotides matching TRBD1. Germline loops: CDR1 MNHNS, CDR2 SASEGT. The CDR3 consists of 17 residues. V was clipped by 6 bases and J by 3 bases; unmatched bases: 13.

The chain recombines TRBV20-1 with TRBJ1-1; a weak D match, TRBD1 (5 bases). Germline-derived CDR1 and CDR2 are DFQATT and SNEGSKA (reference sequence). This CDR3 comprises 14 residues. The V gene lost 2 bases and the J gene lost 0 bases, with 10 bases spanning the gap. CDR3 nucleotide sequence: TGCAGTGCTAGAACTCGGGGGATGAACACTGAAGCTTTCTTT. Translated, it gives CSARTRGMNTEAFF.

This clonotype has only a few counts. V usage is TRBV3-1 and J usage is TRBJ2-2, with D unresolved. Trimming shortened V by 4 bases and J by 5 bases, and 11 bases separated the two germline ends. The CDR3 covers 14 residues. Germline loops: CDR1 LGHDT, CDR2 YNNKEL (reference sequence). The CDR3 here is CASSPGSLTGELFF. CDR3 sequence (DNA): TGTGCCAGCAGCCCTGGGTCATTAACCGGGGAGCTGTTTTTT.

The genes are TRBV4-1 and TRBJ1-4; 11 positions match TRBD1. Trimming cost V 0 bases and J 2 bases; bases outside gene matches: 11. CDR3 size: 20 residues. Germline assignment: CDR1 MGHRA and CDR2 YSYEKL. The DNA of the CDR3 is TGCGCCAGCAGCCAAGACGGGGGCTGGGACAGGGGGAAGACTAATGAAAAACTGTTTTTT. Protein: CASSQDGGWDRGKTNEKLFF.

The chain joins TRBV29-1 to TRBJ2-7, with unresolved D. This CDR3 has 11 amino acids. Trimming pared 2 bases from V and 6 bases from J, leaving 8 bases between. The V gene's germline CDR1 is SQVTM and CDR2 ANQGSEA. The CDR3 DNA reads TGCAGCGTTGAAACGGTTGGCGAGCAGTACTTC. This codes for CSVETVGEQYF.

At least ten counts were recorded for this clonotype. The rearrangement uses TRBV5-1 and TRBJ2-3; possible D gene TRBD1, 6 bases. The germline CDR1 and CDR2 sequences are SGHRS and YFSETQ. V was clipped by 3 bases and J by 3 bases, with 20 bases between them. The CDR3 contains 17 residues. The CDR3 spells CASSWWGQGARTDTQYF. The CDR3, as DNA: TGCGCCAGCAGCTGGTGGGGGCAGGGCGCCCGGACAGATACGCAGTATTTT.

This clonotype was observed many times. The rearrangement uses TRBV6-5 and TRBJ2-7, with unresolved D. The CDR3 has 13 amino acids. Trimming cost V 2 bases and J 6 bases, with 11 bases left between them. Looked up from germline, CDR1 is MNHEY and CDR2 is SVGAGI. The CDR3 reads CASSYGKRREQYF. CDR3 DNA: TGTGCCAGCAGTTACGGCAAAAGGCGCGAGCAGTACTTC.

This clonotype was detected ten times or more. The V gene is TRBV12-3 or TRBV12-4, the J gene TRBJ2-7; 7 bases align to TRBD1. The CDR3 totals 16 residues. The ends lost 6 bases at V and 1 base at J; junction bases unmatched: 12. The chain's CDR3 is CASSRYDRDRSYEQYF. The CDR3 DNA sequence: TGTGCCAGCAGCCGATACGACAGGGATAGGTCCTACGAGCAGTACTTC.